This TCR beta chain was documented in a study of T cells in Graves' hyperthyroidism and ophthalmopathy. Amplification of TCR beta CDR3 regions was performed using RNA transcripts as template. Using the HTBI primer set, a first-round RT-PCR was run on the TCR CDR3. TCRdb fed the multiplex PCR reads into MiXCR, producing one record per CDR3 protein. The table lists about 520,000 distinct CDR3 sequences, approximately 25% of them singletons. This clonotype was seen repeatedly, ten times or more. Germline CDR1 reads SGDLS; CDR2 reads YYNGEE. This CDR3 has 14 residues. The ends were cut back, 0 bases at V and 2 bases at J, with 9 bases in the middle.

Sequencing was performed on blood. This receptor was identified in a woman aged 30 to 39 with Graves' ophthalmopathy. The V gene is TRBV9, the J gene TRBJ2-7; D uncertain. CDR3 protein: CASSVAQTTYEQYF. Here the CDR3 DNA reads TGTGCCAGCAGCGTAGCACAGACGACCTACGAGCAGTACTTC.